This T cell receptor (beta chain) emerged from a study of shared clonotypes between healthy human individuals. The CDR3 runs 15 residues. Trimming shortened V by 0 bases and J by 0 bases, and 8 bases separated the two germline ends. CDR1 and CDR2 (germline): WNHNN, SYGVQD (reference sequence). The data were produced by immunoSEQ multiplex PCR, yet TCRdb's version contains in-frame clones alone and is incomplete. The sample shows a few million clones, 90% to 96% of them seen only once. The sequenced material came from naive CD4+ T cells sorted from blood. Subset given: CD45RA+ positively selected. The V call is TRBV10-1, the J call TRBJ1-1; D not certain. This sequence originates from a man aged 18-30 years in good health. CDR3 nucleotides: TGCGCCAGCAGTGAGTCCGCAGCACTGAACACTGAAGCTTTCTTT. Its translation: CASSESAALNTEAFF.